Shown below are 10 T cell receptor beta chains from a single sample sequenced in a study of T cells in Graves' hyperthyroidism and ophthalmopathy. Researchers took RNA transcripts and amplified the TCR beta CDR3 regions from them. Primed by the HTBI set, a first-round RT-PCR was run on the TCR CDR3. Each CDR3 protein is one row after TCRdb ran MiXCR on the multiplex PCR reads. The sample records fewer than 550,000 distinct CDR3 sequences, less than 20% being singletons. Sequencing was performed on blood. The receptors here all came from a woman aged 18-29 years with Graves' hyperthyroidism.

Of note for this clonotype: A read error may account for a junction end that differs from germline. The genes are TRBV12-3 or TRBV12-4 and TRBJ2-1, with 12 positions matching TRBD2. This CDR3 is 17 amino acids long. CDR3 amino acids: CTSSFLAGGGSYNEQFF. The DNA for the CDR3 is TGTACCAGCAGTTTTCTAGCGGGAGGGGGCTCCTACAATGAGCAGTTCTTC.

This clonotype has a handful of counts. The J gene is TRBJ1-2, the V gene TRBV10-3; 7 nucleotides line up with TRBD1. V trimming: 6 bases; J trimming: 2 bases; junction bases outside the gene matches: 6. CDR1 ENHRY and CDR2 SYGVKD come from the germline V gene. There are 14 residues in the CDR3. Here the CDR3 reads CAIRLPGQNYGYTF. In DNA, the CDR3 is TGTGCCATCAGATTGCCGGGACAGAACTATGGCTACACCTTC.

This rearrangement joins TRBV19 to TRBJ1-5, with D unresolved. CDR3 length: 15 residues. Between the trimmed V and J ends, which lost 5 bases and 0 bases, there was a span of 11 bases. The germline V gene has CDR1 LNHDA and CDR2 SQIVND (reference sequence). The CDR3 bases are TGTGCCAGTAGTTTCAGAATCGATAGCAATCAGCCCCAGCATTTT. Its protein is CASSFRIDSNQPQHF.

This sequence joins TRBV3-1 and TRBJ2-2; D is possibly TRBD2 (6 bases). The CDR3 extends over 16 amino acids. V was clipped by 4 bases and J by 5 bases, with 17 bases between them. Germline V gene sequence: CDR1 LGHDT, CDR2 YNNKEL (reference sequence). CDR3 sequence (DNA): TGTGCCAGCAGCCGAGGGAGGAGTATGGGTACCGGGGAGCTGTTTTTT. Protein product: CASSRGRSMGTGELFF.

In this sample, this clonotype turned up many times. The rearrangement links TRBV2 to TRBJ1-1, with TRBD1 identical over 8 bases. Trimming took 7 bases from V and 4 from J; bases not matched to a gene: 8. The CDR3 covers 14 residues. Germline V CDR1 and CDR2: SNHLY, FYNNEI. CDR3 protein: CASTGQGGRTEAFF. Written as DNA, the CDR3 is TGTGCCAGCACCGGACAGGGAGGGCGCACTGAAGCTTTCTTT.

This clonotype was counted many times. The chain couples TRBV20-1 to TRBJ2-1, with 11 bases aligning to TRBD2. The CDR3 spans 14 residues. The trim removed 6 bases at V and 2 bases at J, leaving 3 bases unmatched. CDR1 and CDR2 from the germline V gene are DFQATT and SNEGSKA (reference sequence). The CDR3 region is CSAKLAGAYNEQFF. CDR3 coding DNA: TGCAGTGCCAAACTAGCGGGAGCCTACAATGAGCAGTTCTTC.

The gene calls are TRBV7-2 and TRBJ1-6, with TRBD1 matching 8 bases. Germline lookup yields CDR1 SGHTA and CDR2 FQGNSA. The CDR3 length is 15 residues. V lost 3 bases to trimming and J lost 8 bases; unmatched junction nucleotides: 6. Written as DNA, the CDR3 is TGTGCCAGCAGCTTCAGGACAGGGTTTGATTCACCCCTCCACTTT. It is translated as CASSFRTGFDSPLHF.

The chain joins TRBV5-1 to TRBJ2-5, with 13 nucleotides matching TRBD2. From germline, CDR1 is SGHRS and CDR2 YFSETQ. The J segment lost 1 base and the V segment lost 3 bases, leaving 12 bases of the junction unmatched. The CDR3 covers 19 residues. CDR3 protein: CASSSYPGLAGTPQETQYF. For the CDR3, the DNA is TGCGCCAGCAGCTCTTACCCGGGACTAGCGGGGACCCCCCAAGAGACCCAGTACTTC. Combining the CDR3 with reference TRBV5-1 and TRBJ2-5 gives the whole variable domain KAGVTQTPRYLIKTRGQQVTLSCSPISGHRSVSWYQQTPGQGLQFLFEYFSETQRNKGNFPGRFSGRQFSNSRSEMNVSTLELGDSALYLCASSSYPGLAGTPQETQYFGPGTRLLVL.

The sample holds many counts of this clonotype. The chain uses TRBV24-1 and TRBJ2-1; 8 positions agree with TRBD2. The CDR3 spans 15 residues. The V gene end was trimmed by 9 bases and the J gene end by 6 bases; junction bases not matched to a gene: 12. The V gene's germline CDR1 is KGHDR and CDR2 SFDVKD. Here the CDR3 reads CATGGGPSGPNEQFF. The DNA for the CDR3 is TGTGCCACCGGAGGTGGTCCTAGCGGGCCCAATGAGCAGTTCTTC.

At least ten counts were recorded for this clonotype. This chain uses TRBV2 with TRBJ2-7; 7 bases line up with TRBD2. The CDR3 contains 15 residues. The ends lost 1 base at V and 4 bases at J; junction bases unmatched: 7. Per the germline V gene, CDR1 is SNHLY and CDR2 is FYNNEI. CDR3 DNA: TGTGCCAGCAGTGAAGACGTGGCTAGCGGTTACGAGCAGTACTTC. Translation: CASSEDVASGYEQYF.